The 20 T cell receptor beta chains presented below share a single source sample, sequenced in a study of graft-versus-host responses after intestinal transplantation. Libraries were prepared by immunoSEQ multiplex PCR; TCRdb keeps only in-frame clonotypes and omits some of them. Of approximately 17,000 clones listed, roughly 83% were seen once; the top ten hold 3% to 4%. Investigators treated the graft tissue so that it released intraepithelial and lamina propria lymphocytes. The sequenced sample was ileum tissue, obtained approximately 590 days after intestinal transplantation. These receptors were obtained from a human patient who received an intestinal transplant, so some T cells may come from the graft donor.

This clone has more than one count but fewer than ten. V usage is TRBV11-1 and J usage is TRBJ2-2; 7 nucleotides match TRBD2. This CDR3 spans 15 amino acids. The germline CDR1 and CDR2 sequences are SGHAT and FQDESV (reference sequence). Trimming at V came to 5 bases and at J to 7 bases, leaving 10 bases not matched to a gene. This chain's CDR3 is CASSGLVARVGELFF. In nucleotides, the CDR3 is TGTGCCAGCAGCGGACTAGTGGCTCGAGTCGGGGAGCTGTTTTTT.

This clone was observed a few times. This chain's CDR3 is CASSSTPGTGNTIYF. The CDR3 DNA is TGTGCCAGCAGCTCCACCCCGGGGACGGGAAACACCATATATTTT. The chain combines TRBV7-6 with TRBJ1-3; TRBD1 might be the D (5 bases). The CDR3 has 15 amino acids. Germline V lookup: CDR1 SGHVS, CDR2 FNYEAQ. Trimming removed 4 bases from V and 4 bases from J, with 14 bases in between.

V and J are TRBV7-9 and TRBJ2-5; 8 nucleotides line up with TRBD2. The closer fit of TRBJ2-7 to the DNA end suggests the J call may be wrong. This CDR3 spans 14 amino acids. CDR1 and CDR2 (germline): SEHNR, FQNEAQ (reference sequence). The CDR3 DNA sequence: TGTGCCAGCAGCCCCGGGAGGGAGCCCTACGAGCAGTACTTC. It encodes CASSPGREPYEQYF.

This clone was seen a single time. V and J are TRBV21-1 and TRBJ1-2. TRBV21-1 is deemed a pseudogene. The CDR3 is 13 amino acids. The CDR3 loop is CASSPPKGYGYTF. DNA of the CDR3: TGTGCCAGCAGTCCTCCCAAGGGCTATGGCTACACCTTC.

The chain joins TRBV2 to TRBJ2-2; no firm D call. With 3 bases removed from V and 1 base from J, the gap between germline ends came to 3 bases. The CDR3 runs to 13 residues. Germline CDR1 reads SNHLY; CDR2 reads FYNNEI. CDR3 sequence (DNA): TGTGCCAGCAGTGACAAGAACACCGGGGAGCTGTTTTTT. This codes for CASSDKNTGELFF.

The chain has TRBV29-1 and TRBJ2-1; 9 nucleotides line up with TRBD2. The CDR3 length is 13 residues. The germline V gene encodes CDR1 SQVTM and CDR2 ANQGSEA. The trim removed 4 bases at V and 8 bases at J, leaving 6 bases unmatched. CDR3 sequence: CSVVGGGGDEQFF. DNA for the CDR3: TGCAGCGTTGTCGGTGGCGGGGGGGATGAGCAGTTCTTC.

The CDR3 nucleotides are TGTGCCAGCAGAAAACCGACAGGGGACTACGAGCAGTACTTC. This codes for CASRKPTGDYEQYF. The chain is built from TRBV6-1 and TRBJ2-7; TRBD1 matches 8 bases. V was pared by 6 bases and J by 3 bases, with 7 bases of the junction left unmatched. In germline, CDR1 is MNHNS, CDR2 SASEGT. This CDR3 is built from 14 residues.

The chain is built from TRBV14 and TRBJ1-3; D possibly corresponds to TRBD1 (5 bases). Germline V gives CDR1 SGHDN, CDR2 FVKESK. The CDR3 totals 17 residues. V lost 4 bases to trimming and J lost 0 bases, with 16 bases between them. The CDR3 sequence is CASSPLGRGGSGNTIYF. The CDR3 DNA reads as TGTGCCAGCAGCCCCTTGGGAAGGGGAGGCTCTGGAAACACCATATATTTT.

The chain combines TRBV6-6 with TRBJ1-5; 9 bases are a match to TRBD1. The CDR3 extends over 15 amino acids. In germline, CDR1 is MNHNY, CDR2 SVGAGI (reference sequence). J gave up 5 bases and V 6 bases, and 8 bases lay outside the gene matches. This CDR3 reads CASSPGTGIDQPQHF. The CDR3 region has the DNA TGTGCCAGCAGCCCCGGGACAGGGATCGATCAGCCCCAGCATTTT.

The count of this clone is one. This chain uses TRBV9 with TRBJ1-1; D is undetermined. The CDR3 contains 14 residues. Deletions cut 4 bases from V and 0 bases from J, with 10 bases between. Germline V gene data show CDR1 as SGDLS and CDR2 as YYNGEE. The CDR3 DNA follows: TGTGCCAGCAGCTTCACCTCGATGAACACTGAAGCTTTCTTT. Protein: CASSFTSMNTEAFF.

This clone was seen a handful of times. The CDR3 DNA reads TGTGCCAGCAGCGTAGGGGGGGCTAGCAGCTACGAGCAGTACTTC. Encoded protein: CASSVGGASSYEQYF. The chain is built from TRBV9 and TRBJ2-7; D could derive from TRBD1 or TRBD2 (6 bases each). Germline CDR1 and CDR2: SGDLS and YYNGEE. Trimming shortened V by 0 bases and J by 3 bases, and 13 bases separated the two germline ends. The CDR3 extends over 15 amino acids.

The V call is TRBV5-1, the J call TRBJ1-1; D possibly corresponds to TRBD1 (6 bases). Germline V lookup: CDR1 SGHRS, CDR2 YFSETQ. CDR3 length equals 12 residues. The V gene lost 1 base and the J gene lost 7 bases, with 8 bases spanning the gap. The CDR3 region has the DNA TGCGCCAGCAGCTTGCTGGACAGTGAAGCTTTCTTT. It is translated as CASSLLDSEAFF.

This chain joins TRBV28 and TRBJ2-2; 7 bases are shared with TRBD2. J was trimmed by 3 bases and V by 7 bases; bases with no gene match: 8. The CDR3 has 15 amino acids. Germline V gene sequence: CDR1 MDHEN, CDR2 SYDVKM. CDR3 loop: CASKTAGDYTGELFF. Here the CDR3 DNA reads TGTGCCAGCAAAACGGCGGGGGACTACACCGGGGAGCTGTTTTTT.

V and J are TRBV19 and TRBJ2-5; D may be TRBD1 (5 bases). This CDR3 is built from 13 residues. The germline V and J ends were trimmed by 6 bases and 3 bases, with 11 bases remaining between them. Germline CDR1 reads LNHDA; CDR2 reads SQIVND (reference sequence). CDR3 region: CASRGHWEETQYF. The CDR3 nucleotides are TGTGCCAGTAGGGGGCATTGGGAAGAGACCCAGTACTTC.

This rearrangement joins TRBV6-9 to TRBJ1-2, with D hard to call. V dropped 7 bases and J dropped 6 bases, with 15 bases sitting between them. CDR3 size: 13 residues. Germline V gives CDR1 MNHGY, CDR2 SVAAGI. The CDR3 region has the DNA TGTGCCAGCAAACGCTTCTCTATGGATGGCTACACCTTC. The encoded protein is CASKRFSMDGYTF.

This clone was seen a handful of times. The rearrangement uses TRBV19 and TRBJ2-7, with 8 bases aligning to TRBD1. Germline loops: CDR1 LNHDA, CDR2 SQIVND (reference sequence). The CDR3 totals 16 residues. V lost 5 bases and J lost 2; bases outside the gene matches: 11. The CDR3 sequence is CASSGPGTGRPYEQYF. CDR3 sequence (DNA): TGTGCCAGTAGTGGACCTGGGACAGGTCGACCCTACGAGCAGTACTTC.

The genes are TRBV7-6 and TRBJ1-2; 8 nucleotides match TRBD1. Looked up from germline, CDR1 is SGHVS and CDR2 is FNYEAQ. With V trimmed by 5 bases and J by 8 bases, 13 bases remained unmatched. The CDR3 is made up of 15 amino acids. The CDR3 coding sequence is TGTGCCAGCAGCCCAGACAGGGGCGGCTTCGGGGGCTACACCTTC. It specifies CASSPDRGGFGGYTF.

The chain combines TRBV27 with TRBJ1-5; 8 nucleotides agree with TRBD1. Looked up from germline, CDR1 is MNHEY and CDR2 is SMNVEV (reference sequence). The CDR3 is 14 residues long. The V segment lost 6 bases and the J segment 7 bases; nucleotides outside the gene matches: 8. CDR3: CASRLQGVGQPQHF. In nucleotides, the CDR3 is TGTGCCAGCAGACTACAGGGGGTTGGGCAGCCCCAGCATTTT.

In the case of this clone: The same CDR3 is also encoded by other DNA sequences in this sample. The chain recombines TRBV6-1 with TRBJ1-1; no firm D call. V dropped 6 bases and J dropped 11 bases, with 7 bases sitting between them. The CDR3 spans 9 residues. Per germline, CDR1 MNHNS and CDR2 SASEGT. The CDR3 region is CASSPRAFF. Written as DNA, the CDR3 is TGTGCCAGCAGCCCTCGGGCTTTCTTT.

This chain uses TRBV10-3 with TRBJ1-2; possible D gene TRBD1, 5 bases. Germline V lookup: CDR1 ENHRY, CDR2 SYGVKD. Trimming removed 0 bases from V and 4 bases from J, with 12 bases in between. The CDR3 sequence is 15 residues long. The CDR3 DNA is TGTGCCATCAGTGAGTCGCGGCAGGGATTCTATGGCTACACCTTC. Translated: CAISESRQGFYGYTF.